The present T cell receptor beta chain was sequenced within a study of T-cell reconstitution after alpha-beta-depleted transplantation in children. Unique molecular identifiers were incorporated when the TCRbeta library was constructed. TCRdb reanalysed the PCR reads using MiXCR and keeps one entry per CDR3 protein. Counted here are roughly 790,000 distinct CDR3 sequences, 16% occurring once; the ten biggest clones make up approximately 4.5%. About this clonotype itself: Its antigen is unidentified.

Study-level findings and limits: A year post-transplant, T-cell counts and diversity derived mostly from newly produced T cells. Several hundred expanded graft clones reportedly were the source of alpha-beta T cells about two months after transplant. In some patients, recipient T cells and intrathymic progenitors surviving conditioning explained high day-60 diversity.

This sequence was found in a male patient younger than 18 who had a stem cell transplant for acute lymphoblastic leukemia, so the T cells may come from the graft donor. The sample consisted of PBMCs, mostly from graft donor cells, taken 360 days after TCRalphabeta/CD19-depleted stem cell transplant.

Here the CDR3 DNA reads TGTGCCAGCACCCTTTCATTACCTGGGGCCAACGTCCTGACTTTC. This sequence encodes CASTLSLPGANVLTF. The chain uses TRBV12-3 or TRBV12-4 and TRBJ2-6; D is uncertain. V lost 7 bases and J 2 bases, leaving 12 bases between the germline ends. This CDR3 comprises 15 residues.